Shown below are 21 T cell receptor beta chains from a single sample sequenced in a study of cytomegalovirus exposure and HLA in healthy donors. The primer mix had 60 Vbeta and 13 Jbeta primers. Sequencing used immunoSEQ multiplex PCR; TCRdb keeps in-frame clones, though not all of them. The sample lists some 150,000 clones; roughly 83% were seen once. Material: PBMCs. The receptors here all came from a woman aged 18-35 years in good health and CMV-seronegative.

The CDR3 nucleotides are TGTGCGCGGAGGGGGGGGACCCCGAATTCACCCCTCCACTTT. Protein product: CARRGGTPNSPLHF. This chain uses TRBV30 with TRBJ1-6; a weak D match, TRBD1 (6 bases). The CDR3 loop spans 14 amino acids. Per the germline V gene, CDR1 is GTSNPN and CDR2 is SVGIG (reference sequence). Supplemented by reference TRBV30 and TRBJ1-6, the full variable domain reads SQTIHQWPATLVQPVGSPLSLECTVEGTSNPNLYWYRQAAGRGLQLLFYSVGIGQISSEVPQNLSASRPQDRQFILSSKKLLLSDSGFYLCARRGGTPNSPLHFGNGTRLTVT.

In its sample, this clone was seen a few times. The chain joins TRBV19 to TRBJ1-1, with 9 positions matching TRBD1. Germline-derived CDR1 and CDR2 are LNHDA and SQIVND (reference sequence). The CDR3 is made up of 14 amino acids. V lost 5 bases, J lost 3 bases, and 4 bases stayed unmatched. CDR3 region: CASSRTGVDTEAFF. The DNA for the CDR3 is TGTGCCAGTAGTCGGACAGGGGTGGACACTGAAGCTTTCTTT.

J is TRBJ1-1 and V is TRBV5-1, with D tentatively TRBD1 (5 bases). V was trimmed by 0 bases and J by 7 bases, leaving 22 bases between them. CDR1 and CDR2 (germline): SGHRS, YFSETQ. The CDR3 is made up of 17 amino acids. The CDR3 DNA reads as TGCGCCAGCAGCTTGGTAACAGGTGTCCCGCTTGGTGGTGAAGCTTTCTTT. Translation: CASSLVTGVPLGGEAFF.

The rearrangement links TRBV18 to TRBJ2-1; a possible D gene is TRBD1 (5 bases). CDR3 length: 16 amino acids. Germline V gene lookup returns CDR1 KGHSH and CDR2 LQKENI. With 4 bases removed from V and 0 bases from J, the gap between germline ends came to 13 bases. The CDR3 loop reads CASSLATASSYNEQFF. In DNA, the CDR3 is TGTGCCAGCTCACTTGCGACAGCAAGCTCCTACAATGAGCAGTTCTTC.

V and J are TRBV19 and TRBJ2-1; the match to TRBD1 covers 8 bases. J gave up 0 bases and V 8 bases, and 6 bases lay outside the gene matches. The CDR3 totals 15 residues. CDR1 and CDR2 (germline): LNHDA, SQIVND (reference sequence). Written as DNA, the CDR3 is TGTGCCAGTCTTAGGACAGGGAGCTCCTACAATGAGCAGTTCTTC. Encoded protein: CASLRTGSSYNEQFF.

CDR3 in DNA: TGTGCCAGCAGCTACTGGACAGGGGATTCACCCCTCCACTTT. Translating it yields CASSYWTGDSPLHF. V usage is TRBV7-8 and J usage is TRBJ1-6, with TRBD1 matching 9 bases. V dropped 4 bases and J dropped 8; count of bases not matched to a gene: 3. CDR3 size: 14 residues. Per germline, CDR1 SGHVS and CDR2 FQNEAQ.

The chain couples TRBV11-2 to TRBJ1-2; 7 nucleotides match TRBD1. There are 15 residues in the CDR3. Germline V gene lookup returns CDR1 SGHAT and CDR2 FQNNGV. J lost 4 bases, V lost 7 bases, and 12 bases had no gene match. The CDR3 coding sequence is TGTGCCAGCACCTTGGGGGACAGACCCTCCTATGGCTACACCTTC. Its translation: CASTLGDRPSYGYTF. The whole variable domain, remainder taken from reference TRBV11-2 and TRBJ1-2, is EAGVAQSPRYKIIEKRQSVAFWCNPISGHATLYWYQQILGQGPKLLIQFQNNGVVDDSQLPKDRFSAERLKGVDSTLKIQPAKLEDSAVYLCASTLGDRPSYGYTFGSGTRLTVV.

This clone has only a few counts. The gene calls are TRBV29-1 and TRBJ2-7; D might be TRBD2 (5 bases). The germline V gene encodes CDR1 SQVTM and CDR2 ANQGSEA. The CDR3 has 12 amino acids. Trimming took 6 bases from V and 7 from J, leaving 16 bases between them. The DNA of the CDR3 is TGCAGCGTGAGGGTTGGTAGCCAGGAGCAGTACTTC. It translates to CSVRVGSQEQYF.

This chain uses TRBV7-9 with TRBJ1-6, with 7 positions matching TRBD1. Losses at the gene ends were 5 bases for V and 7 bases for J; bases not matched to a gene: 8. CDR1 and CDR2 from the germline V gene are SEHNR and FQNEAQ (reference sequence). This CDR3 region has 15 residues. This CDR3 reads CASSAQTGPNSPLHF. CDR3 DNA sequence: TGTGCCAGCAGCGCCCAGACAGGGCCAAATTCACCCCTCCACTTT.

The genes are TRBV5-5 and TRBJ1-5, with D perhaps TRBD1 (5 bases). Trimming stripped 6 bases from V and 7 bases from J, with 17 bases between. CDR1 SGHKS and CDR2 YYEKEE come from the germline V gene (reference sequence). The CDR3 has 14 residues. CDR3: CASTPGGAEQPQHF. CDR3 nucleotides: TGTGCCAGCACCCCAGGAGGGGCAGAGCAGCCCCAGCATTTT.

The J gene is TRBJ2-7, the V gene TRBV5-1; weak D call: TRBD2 (6 bases). Germline-derived CDR1 and CDR2 are SGHRS and YFSETQ. V was pared by 0 bases and J by 5 bases, with 9 bases between. This CDR3 is 13 amino acids long. The CDR3 here is CASSLGEVNEQYF. In nucleotides, the CDR3 is TGCGCCAGCAGCTTGGGGGAGGTAAACGAGCAGTACTTC.

This clone was counted between two and nine times. The chain employs TRBV6-1 and TRBJ2-7; a possible D gene is TRBD1 (6 bases). CDR1 and CDR2 (germline): MNHNS, SASEGT. This CDR3 is built from 14 residues. V dropped 6 bases and J dropped 0 bases, with 12 bases sitting between them. For the CDR3, the DNA is TGTGCCAGCAGGCCCGGGACATACTCCTACGAGCAGTACTTC. Its translation: CASRPGTYSYEQYF.

A single count supports this clone. The chain couples TRBV11-3 to TRBJ1-1, with D maybe TRBD1 (5 bases). V lost 5 bases and J lost 3, with 10 bases in between. Germline V gene sequence: CDR1 SGHNT, CDR2 YENEEA. This CDR3 has 13 amino acids. The CDR3 DNA follows: TGTGCCAGCAGCCAACAGGATCACACTGAAGCTTTCTTT. Translated, it gives CASSQQDHTEAFF.

The gene calls are TRBV7-3 and TRBJ2-5, with TRBD2 matching over 7 bases. The CDR3 totals 16 residues. The trim removed 5 bases at V and 4 bases at J, leaving 13 bases unmatched. Germline loops: CDR1 SGHTA, CDR2 FQGTGA. CDR3 DNA sequence: TGTGCCAGCAGCGCCCGAATGGGCGGGGGTGGAGAGACCCAGTACTTC. This translates into CASSARMGGGGETQYF.

The J gene is TRBJ1-1, the V gene TRBV13; 10 bases are a match to TRBD1. Germline V gives CDR1 PRHDT, CDR2 FYEKMQ (reference sequence). Trimming took 8 bases from V and 2 from J; bases not matched to a gene: 11. The CDR3 contains 16 residues. The CDR3 nucleotides are TGTGCCAGCTTCTTAGGGGGACAGGGGTTAAACACTGAAGCTTTCTTT. This codes for CASFLGGQGLNTEAFF.

This sequence joins TRBV6-1 and TRBJ1-2; tentatively, D is TRBD1 (5 bases). V lost 6 bases to trimming and J lost 8 bases, with 13 bases between them. CDR1 is MNHNS and CDR2 is SASEGT in the germline V gene. This CDR3 has 12 amino acids. CDR3 sequence reads: CASSGGARGYTF. As DNA, the CDR3 is TGTGCCAGCAGCGGTGGGGCTAGGGGCTACACCTTC.

This clone was found a few times. The same CDR3 is also encoded by other DNA sequences in this sample. The chain uses TRBV4-1 and TRBJ1-6; weak D call: TRBD1 (5 bases). The CDR3 contains 14 residues. V gave up 2 bases and J gave up 7 bases, with 9 bases separating them. Germline CDR1 MGHRA, CDR2 YSYEKL. CDR3 loop: CASSQRGKNSPLHF. CDR3 coding DNA: TGCGCCAGCAGCCAACGGGGGAAAAATTCACCCCTCCACTTT.

The rearrangement links TRBV4-1 to TRBJ2-1, with a possible D match to TRBD1 (6 bases). The CDR3 covers 14 residues. V lost 1 base and J lost 4, with 8 bases in between. Germline V lookup: CDR1 MGHRA, CDR2 YSYEKL. CDR3 sequence (DNA): TGCGCCAGCAGCCAAGGGACAGTGTACAATGAGCAGTTCTTC. It encodes CASSQGTVYNEQFF.

This sequence joins TRBV6-5 and TRBJ1-1; D possibly corresponds to TRBD1 (6 bases). The CDR3 sequence is 14 residues long. Looked up from germline, CDR1 is MNHEY and CDR2 is SVGAGI. Deletions cut 7 bases from V and 1 base from J, with 13 bases between. CDR3 nucleotides: TGTGCCAGCAAAGCGCACAGGGCGAACACTGAAGCTTTCTTT. Translated: CASKAHRANTEAFF.

The chain has TRBV19 and TRBJ1-2, with a weak D call TRBD1 (6 bases). Between the trimmed V and J ends, which lost 6 bases and 5 bases, there was a span of 19 bases. Germline CDR1 and CDR2: LNHDA and SQIVND (reference sequence). This CDR3 has 15 residues. The CDR3 DNA sequence: TGTGCCAGTAGGCCTCAAGGGGGTACCCAATATGGCTACACCTTC. It codes for CASRPQGGTQYGYTF. The entire variable domain, with the rest obtained from reference TRBV19 and TRBJ1-2, is as follows: DGGITQSPKYLFRKEGQNVTLSCEQNLNHDAMYWYRQDPGQGLRLIYYSQIVNDFQKGDIAEGYSVSREKKESFPLTVTSAQKNPTAFYLCASRPQGGTQYGYTFGSGTRLTVV.

The chain links TRBV11-3 to TRBJ2-7; 8 nucleotides line up with TRBD1. From germline, CDR1 is SGHNT and CDR2 YENEEA. Trimming removed 6 bases from V and 5 bases from J; junction bases left unmatched: 12. The CDR3 spans 15 residues. The DNA for the CDR3 is TGTGCCAGCAGTCGGACAGGGAGCGGCGTCCACGAGCAGTACTTC. Its translation is CASSRTGSGVHEQYF.